The clone carrying this T cell receptor beta chain was observed a few times. The data are from a study of T-cell reconstitution after alpha-beta-depleted transplantation in children. Preparation of the TCRbeta library involved a method that used unique molecular identifiers. TCRdb re-called the PCR reads with MiXCR, one entry per CDR3 protein. The profile covers some 640,000 distinct CDR3 sequences, with over 15% appearing a single time and 1.1% taken by the ten largest. This CDR3 has 17 amino acids. CDR1 and CDR2 from the germline V gene are SGHRS and YFSETQ. V was cut by 3 bases and J by 3 bases, with 21 bases left in between.

The chain carries TRBV5-1 and TRBJ1-1; possibly TRBD1 for D (6 bases). This TCR came from a human donor who donated a stem cell graft to a child with acute myeloid leukemia. Specimen: PBMCs from the stem cell graft donor, collected from the stem cell graft. The CDR3 bases are TGCGCCAGCAGCTCAACGTCGGTACAGGGAGGCGACACTGAAGCTTTCTTT. It is translated as CASSSTSVQGGDTEAFF. The full variable domain, in which reference TRBV5-1 and TRBJ1-1 provide the parts outside the CDR3, is KAGVTQTPRYLIKTRGQQVTLSCSPISGHRSVSWYQQTPGQGLQFLFEYFSETQRNKGNFPGRFSGRQFSNSRSEMNVSTLELGDSALYLCASSSTSVQGGDTEAFFGQGTRLTVV.